What follows are 28 T cell receptor beta chains derived from one specimen sequenced in a study of tumor and adjacent non-tumor tissue in lung cancer. TCRbeta libraries were built with three rounds of nested PCR, modified from ARM-PCR. Each CDR3 protein is one row after TCRdb ran MiXCR on the multiplex PCR reads. The table shows roughly 200,000 distinct CDR3 sequences, with 71% occurring only once. RNA was extracted from bulk tissue without any cell sorting. The specimen was lung tumor tissue. The receptors shown here come from a man between 60 and 70 years old with non-small cell lung cancer.

To note about this clonotype: Given a much more abundant clone one base away, this may be a read error. V gene TRBV20-1 combines with J gene TRBJ1-1, with a possible D match to TRBD1 (5 bases). CDR3 size: 13 residues. In germline, CDR1 is DFQATT, CDR2 SNEGSKA (reference sequence). CDR3 in DNA: TGCATTGTCGACAGCGGAATGAACACTGAAGCTTTCTTT. This gives the protein CIVDSGMNTEAFF.

To note about this clonotype: A much larger clone lies a single base off, so this may be a read error. CDR3: CASSLIGGRVYTF. The DNA for the CDR3 is TGTGCCAGCAGTTTAATAGGGGGGCGAGTCTACACCTTC. The rearrangement uses TRBV12-3 or TRBV12-4 and TRBJ1-2; maybe TRBD1 (6 bases). The CDR3 extends over 13 amino acids. Trimming removed 2 bases at V and 10 bases at J, with 14 bases between.

This sequence joins TRBV11-2 and TRBJ2-3; 13 bases map to TRBD2. V lost 5 bases, J lost 5 bases, and 13 bases stayed unmatched. Germline V gives CDR1 SGHAT, CDR2 FQNNGV. The CDR3 has 18 residues. In DNA form, the CDR3 reads TGTGCCAGCAGCGCCTTGCTACTAGCGGGGGGGCCTGGAGATACGCAGTATTTT. As protein: CASSALLLAGGPGDTQYF.

As regards this clonotype: A much more abundant neighbour one base away suggests this may be a read error. V gene TRBV20-1 combines with J gene TRBJ1-4; D may be TRBD1 (6 bases). Germline V gene data show CDR1 as DFQATT and CDR2 as SNEGSKA (reference sequence). The V and J ends lost 6 bases and 5 bases respectively, with 19 bases between them. The CDR3 is 15 residues long. CDR3 residues: CSALNPGAGNEKLFF. Written as DNA, the CDR3 is TGCAGTGCCCTCAACCCGGGGGCAGGAAATGAAAAACTGTTTTTT.

V gene TRBV6-1 combines with J gene TRBJ2-2; weak D call: TRBD2 (5 bases). Looked up from germline, CDR1 is MNHNS and CDR2 is SASEGT. V gave up 1 base and J gave up 12 bases, with 15 bases separating them. CDR3 length equals 14 residues. The CDR3 here is CASSEVYLREKLFF. The CDR3 DNA reads TGTGCCAGCAGTGAAGTCTACCTGAGGGAGAAGCTGTTTTTT.

The table lists this clonotype with a few counts. V is TRBV29-1 and J is TRBJ2-3, with D unclear. This CDR3 is built from 12 residues. The V end was cut by 7 bases, the J end by 2 bases, with 10 bases between. Germline CDR1 SQVTM, CDR2 ANQGSEA. The CDR3 bases are TGCAGCGCAAATACATACACAGATACGCAGTATTTT. Protein sequence: CSANTYTDTQYF.

This clonotype has at least ten counts. The rearrangement links TRBV6-1 to TRBJ2-7, with 7 bases that match TRBD1. The J segment lost 0 bases and the V segment lost 7 bases, leaving 6 bases of the junction unmatched. Germline assignment: CDR1 MNHNS and CDR2 SASEGT. The CDR3 is 14 amino acids. The CDR3 nucleotides are TGTGCCAGCAAAAGACAGGGAGCCTCCTACGAGCAGTACTTC. Its translation is CASKRQGASYEQYF.

The chain employs TRBV11-3 and TRBJ1-4, with D unresolved. The CDR3 totals 14 residues. CDR1 SGHNT and CDR2 YENEEA come from the germline V gene. Trimming removed 7 bases at V and 2 bases at J, with 11 bases between. CDR3 DNA sequence: TGTGCCAGCAACTTGGAACGGACTAATGAAAAACTGTTTTTT. This encodes CASNLERTNEKLFF.

This clonotype was found once. The junction departs from germline at one end; a sequencing error may be responsible. The J gene is TRBJ2-7, the V gene TRBV12-3 or TRBV12-4, with 9 bases aligning to TRBD1. The CDR3 has 14 residues. The CDR3 nucleotides are TGTGCCAGCAGTTTATTGGACAGGGGAGACGAGCAGTGCTTC. As protein: CASSLLDRGDEQCF.

For this clonotype: The junction and the germline gene differ at one end; a read error may be behind it. V is TRBV11-2 and J is TRBJ1-4; tentatively, D is TRBD1 (5 bases). The CDR3 contains 16 residues. Germline CDR1 reads SGHAT; CDR2 reads FQNNGV. CDR3 nucleotide sequence: TGTGCCTGCAGCTTAGGGGCGGATTCCGCTATAGAAAAACTGTTTTTT. This codes for CACSLGADSAIEKLFF.

The chain is built from TRBV12-3 or TRBV12-4 and TRBJ2-5; TRBD2 aligns across 12 bases. The CDR3 extends over 15 amino acids. Trimming took 11 bases from V and 5 from J; bases not matched to a gene: 12. CDR3 in amino acids: CACSLGLAGKETQYF. The CDR3 DNA reads TGTGCCTGTAGCCTAGGACTAGCGGGGAAGGAGACCCAGTACTTC.

This chain joins TRBV20-1 and TRBJ2-7; D might be TRBD1 (6 bases). There are 15 residues in the CDR3. Trimming removed 4 bases at V and 6 bases at J, with 22 bases between. CDR1 is DFQATT and CDR2 is SNEGSKA in the germline V gene (reference sequence). The CDR3 DNA reads as TGCAGTGCTAAAGATCAGGCAGGGGCGCTCCCCGAGCAGTACTTC. Translating gives CSAKDQAGALPEQYF.

With respect to this clonotype: Since a much larger clone is just one base distant, this may be a read error. This chain uses TRBV12-3 or TRBV12-4 with TRBJ2-5; TRBD2 might be the D (6 bases). V dropped 10 bases and J dropped 5 bases, with 17 bases sitting between them. The CDR3 consists of 13 residues. CDR3 DNA: TGTGCCACGACTAACGGGAGCTCGGAGACCCAGTACTTC. This sequence encodes CATTNGSSETQYF.

The CDR3 DNA is TGTGAGTGCCGGGGTAGGGGTAGCCACTACGAGCAGTACTTC. This translates into CECRGRGSHYEQYF. The chain employs TRBV6-1 and TRBJ2-7; D tentatively fits TRBD1 or TRBD2 (5 bases each). This CDR3 region has 14 residues. Germline V gene data show CDR1 as MNHNS and CDR2 as SASEGT.

This clonotype was detected only a few times. The genes are TRBV6-1 and TRBJ2-7; TRBD1 matches 7 bases. This CDR3 is built from 15 residues. Germline V CDR1 and CDR2: MNHNS, SASEGT. V dropped 2 bases and J dropped 1; count of bases not matched to a gene: 5. The CDR3: CASSEQGVRSYEQYF. The CDR3 region has the DNA TGTGCCAGCAGTGAACAGGGGGTAAGATCCTACGAGCAGTACTTC.

The V and J genes are TRBV6-2 or TRBV6-3 and TRBJ2-1; D call uncertain. Per germline, CDR1 MNHEY and CDR2 SVGEGT. The CDR3 runs to 11 residues. Trimming took 4 bases from V and 7 from J, leaving 5 bases between them. CDR3 amino acids: CASSSRNEQFF. The CDR3 coding sequence is TGTGCCAGCAGTTCCAGGAATGAGCAGTTCTTC.

There are a few counts of this clonotype. The rearrangement links TRBV12-3 or TRBV12-4 to TRBJ1-6; TRBD1 aligns across 9 bases. The length of the CDR3 is 14 residues. With V trimmed by 6 bases and J by 8 bases, 5 bases remained unmatched. This chain's CDR3 is CASRRQGGDSPLHF. As DNA, the CDR3 is TGTGCCAGCAGAAGACAGGGGGGCGATTCACCCCTCCACTTT.

This clonotype was found a few times. The chain has TRBV19 and TRBJ2-1, with 7 bases identical to TRBD1. The CDR3 contains 18 residues. J was trimmed by 1 base and V by 7 bases; bases with no gene match: 16. Looked up from germline, CDR1 is LNHDA and CDR2 is SQIVND (reference sequence). The CDR3 loop reads CASTDVGAPRGSYNEQFF. CDR3 bases: TGTGCCAGTACCGATGTAGGGGCCCCCAGGGGGTCCTACAATGAGCAGTTCTTC.

This rearrangement joins TRBV24-1 to TRBJ1-5; D unclear. Trimming took off 6 bases at V and 5 bases at J, with 7 bases between the two ends. There are 12 residues in the CDR3. Germline lookup yields CDR1 KGHDR and CDR2 SFDVKD. CDR3 amino acids: CATSNAHQPQHF. The CDR3 DNA is TGTGCCACCAGTAATGCCCATCAGCCCCAGCATTTT.

This clonotype was counted once. The conserved closing phenylalanine or tryptophan is absent in this CDR3, likely reflecting a read error. This chain links TRBV27 with TRBJ1-1; no reliable D call. The CDR3 sequence is 12 residues long. Germline V gives CDR1 MNHEY, CDR2 SMNVEV (reference sequence). Trimming stripped 4 bases from V and 8 bases from J, with 11 bases between. CDR3 sequence: CASSSHSYEAFL. The CDR3 DNA sequence: TGTGCCAGCAGTTCCCATAGTTACGAAGCTTTCTTA.

Concerning this clonotype: At one boundary the junction diverges from the germline segment, which might be a read error. The chain combines TRBV4-3 with TRBJ2-1, with D possibly being TRBD1 (5 bases). The germline gives CDR1 LGHNA, CDR2 YSLEER. The CDR3 extends over 14 amino acids. The CDR3 nucleotides read TGCACCAGCAGCCAAGTTGGGCAGGGAAATGAGCAGTTCTTC. Its translation: CTSSQVGQGNEQFF.

This clonotype was seen at least ten times. This chain joins TRBV4-1 and TRBJ2-1, with D possibly being TRBD1 (6 bases). The V gene lost 1 base and the J gene lost 0 bases, with 13 bases spanning the gap. From germline, CDR1 is MGHRA and CDR2 YSYEKL. The CDR3 contains 17 residues. CDR3 amino acids: CASSQGTGSSSYNEQFF. The DNA of the CDR3 is TGCGCCAGCAGCCAAGGTACAGGGTCGAGCTCCTACAATGAGCAGTTCTTC.

Comments on this clonotype: The junction departs from germline at one end; a sequencing error may be responsible. The chain uses TRBV11-1 and TRBJ2-7; D gene unclear. The V gene's germline CDR1 is SGHAT and CDR2 FQDESV (reference sequence). The CDR3 totals 14 residues. The CDR3 nucleotides are TGTGCCGGCAGCACCTGGATAGGGTCATACGAGCAGTACTTC. This encodes CAGSTWIGSYEQYF.

CDR3 in DNA: TGCGCCAGCAAGCCGGGACAAAATAATTCACCCCTCCACTTT. This gives the protein CASKPGQNNSPLHF. The J gene is TRBJ1-6, the V gene TRBV5-1; perhaps TRBD1 as D (6 bases). Trimming removed 6 bases at V and 5 bases at J, with 12 bases between. Germline V lookup: CDR1 SGHRS, CDR2 YFSETQ. There are 14 residues in the CDR3.

Of note for this clonotype: One end of the junction varies from germline; a read error may be responsible. V and J are TRBV6-1 and TRBJ2-3; 11 bases align to TRBD2. This CDR3 comprises 15 residues. Per the germline V gene, CDR1 is MNHNS and CDR2 is SASEGT. The CDR3 loop reads CVSSELAGVTDAQYF. The CDR3 DNA reads TGTGTCAGCAGTGAACTAGCGGGAGTAACAGATGCGCAGTATTTT.

The CDR3 is CASGNRGVTRYEQYF. In DNA, the CDR3 is TGTGCCAGCGGTAATCGGGGAGTAACTCGCTACGAGCAGTACTTC. This chain links TRBV6-5 with TRBJ2-7, with a possible D match to TRBD2 (5 bases). V dropped 8 bases and J dropped 3 bases, with 20 bases sitting between them. In germline, CDR1 is MNHEY, CDR2 SVGAGI. This CDR3 spans 15 amino acids.

A word on this clonotype: With a much larger clone just one base away, this may be a read error. In DNA, the CDR3 is TGTGCCAGCAGTTTTCTAATCGGGGTCGGCTATGACTACACCTTC. Translating gives CASSFLIGVGYDYTF. The J gene is TRBJ1-2, the V gene TRBV12-3 or TRBV12-4; D not resolved. The CDR3 has 15 residues.

The chain couples TRBV4-2 to TRBJ1-6; TRBD1 might be the D (6 bases). The germline CDR1 and CDR2 sequences are LGHNA and YNFKEQ. This CDR3 comprises 16 residues. The ends were cut back, 5 bases at V and 6 bases at J, with 17 bases in the middle. In nucleotides, the CDR3 is TGTGCCAGCAGCTCACGGACAGTGTCGGCTAATTCACCCCTCCACTTT. Its translation is CASSSRTVSANSPLHF.